The 19 T cell receptor beta chains reported below all come from one sample, sequenced in a study of T cell responses to AZD1222 COVID-19 vaccine. Some clones are missing from TCRdb's copy, which holds only in-frame ones; the method was immunoSEQ multiplex PCR. The table records around 140,000 clones, more than 80% of them present only once. The sequences come from peripheral blood, collected on day 0 of MenACWY control vaccination. The receptors come from an adult in good health.

The rearrangement links TRBV5-1 to TRBJ2-1; 10 bases map to TRBD2. The J segment lost 5 bases and the V segment lost 2 bases, leaving 13 bases of the junction unmatched. Germline V lookup: CDR1 SGHRS, CDR2 YFSETQ. CDR3 length equals 18 residues. The CDR3, as DNA: TGCGCCAGCAGCTTCCCACGCCTAGCGGGAGCGAGAGACAATGAGCAGTTCTTC. It encodes CASSFPRLAGARDNEQFF.

The V and J genes are TRBV29-1 and TRBJ1-5; 7 bases fit TRBD1. The germline CDR1 and CDR2 sequences are SQVTM and ANQGSEA. V trimming: 1 base; J trimming: 5 bases; junction bases outside the gene matches: 2. There are 13 residues in the CDR3. CDR3 loop: CSVEGTGDQPQHF. The CDR3 coding sequence is TGCAGCGTTGAAGGGACAGGTGATCAGCCCCAGCATTTT. Looking up the rest from reference TRBV29-1 and TRBJ1-5 gives the full variable domain: SAVISQKPSRDICQRGTSLTIQCQVDSQVTMMFWYRQQPGQSLTLIATANQGSEATYESGFVIDKFPISRPNLTFSTLTVSNMSPEDSSIYLCSVEGTGDQPQHFGDGTRLSIL.

The chain has TRBV6-5 and TRBJ1-2, with D possibly being TRBD1 (5 bases). This CDR3 is 13 amino acids long. CDR1 and CDR2 from the germline V gene are MNHEY and SVGAGI. Trimming took off 5 bases at V and 7 bases at J, with 14 bases between the two ends. The CDR3 DNA reads TGTGCCAGCAGTAAGACGGGGGGAAGTGGCTACACCTTC. Translating it yields CASSKTGGSGYTF.

V and J are TRBV6-5 and TRBJ2-7; D remains unclear. The CDR3 extends over 11 amino acids. Germline V gene lookup returns CDR1 MNHEY and CDR2 SVGAGI. The V gene lost 6 bases and the J gene lost 9 bases, with 12 bases spanning the gap. This CDR3 is CASSPLLWQYF. The CDR3 DNA follows: TGTGCCAGCAGCCCCCTTCTGTGGCAGTACTTC.

This clone was seen just once. The rearrangement joins TRBV4-1 to TRBJ1-2; D ambiguous. This CDR3 has 14 residues. V lost 0 bases, J lost 4 bases, and 9 bases lay in between. Germline CDR1 and CDR2: MGHRA and YSYEKL. CDR3 protein: CASSQDGRAYGYTF. DNA for the CDR3: TGCGCCAGCAGCCAAGACGGTAGGGCCTATGGCTACACCTTC.

The chain joins TRBV13 to TRBJ1-2, with D perhaps matching TRBD1 (5 bases). The V end lost 4 bases, the J end lost 2 bases, and 14 bases lay between the germline ends. The CDR3 loop spans 15 amino acids. Germline lookup yields CDR1 PRHDT and CDR2 FYEKMQ (reference sequence). CDR3 nucleotide sequence: TGTGCCAGCAGCTCGGGACGGATTCTCAACTATGGCTACACCTTC. The encoded protein is CASSSGRILNYGYTF.

The chain couples TRBV5-1 to TRBJ2-3; 8 bases fit TRBD2. CDR1 is SGHRS, CDR2 YFSETQ, per germline. J was trimmed by 0 bases and V by 4 bases; bases with no gene match: 4. The CDR3 covers 15 residues. CDR3 sequence reads: CASSLTSVSTDTQYF. CDR3 sequence (DNA): TGCGCCAGCAGCCTGACTAGCGTGAGCACAGATACGCAGTATTTT.

The genes are TRBV24-1 and TRBJ1-5; D might be TRBD1 (5 bases). Trimming pared 5 bases from V and 5 bases from J, leaving 18 bases between. This CDR3 comprises 16 residues. The germline V gene encodes CDR1 KGHDR and CDR2 SFDVKD. DNA of the CDR3: TGTGCCACCAGTGTCCCCTATTGGGGGTGCGATCAGCCCCAGCATTTT. Its protein is CATSVPYWGCDQPQHF.

The J gene is TRBJ1-2, the V gene TRBV6-5; D unclear. The germline V and J ends were trimmed by 1 base and 2 bases, with 8 bases remaining between them. The CDR3 is made up of 14 amino acids. Germline CDR1 is MNHEY and CDR2 is SVGAGI. This CDR3 reads CASSYLDTNYGYTF. The CDR3, as DNA: TGTGCCAGCAGTTACTTAGACACAAACTATGGCTACACCTTC.

This clone showed up just once. V gene TRBV4-3 combines with J gene TRBJ1-6; the match to TRBD1 covers 7 bases. The trim removed 3 bases at V and 8 bases at J, leaving 7 bases unmatched. CDR3 length: 15 amino acids. The V gene's germline CDR1 is LGHNA and CDR2 YSLEER. This chain's CDR3 is CASSHADRVYSPLHF. In DNA, the CDR3 is TGCGCCAGCAGCCACGCTGACAGGGTATATTCACCCCTCCACTTT.

This clone has just one count. The V call is TRBV28, the J call TRBJ1-2, with 7 bases fitting TRBD1. The CDR3 is 14 amino acids. The V segment lost 5 bases and the J segment 2 bases; nucleotides outside the gene matches: 5. Germline V gene sequence: CDR1 MDHEN, CDR2 SYDVKM. CDR3 nucleotides: TGTGCCAGCAGTGTCGACAGGGCAAACTATGGCTACACCTTC. It encodes CASSVDRANYGYTF.

The J gene is TRBJ2-7, the V gene TRBV7-9, with TRBD2 matching 7 bases. CDR1 and CDR2 from the germline V gene are SEHNR and FQNEAQ (reference sequence). Trimming took 10 bases from V and 6 from J; bases not matched to a gene: 15. This CDR3 comprises 14 residues. The CDR3 DNA sequence: TGTGCCATCTCGGCGGGGGTAGCTGAGGGCGAGCAGTACTTC. Residues: CAISAGVAEGEQYF. Full variable domain (outside the CDR3, taken from reference TRBV7-9 and TRBJ2-7): DTGVSQNPRHKITKRGQNVTFRCDPISEHNRLYWYRQTLGQGPEFLTYFQNEAQLEKSRLLSDRFSAERPKGSFSTLEIQRTEQGDSAMYLCAISAGVAEGEQYFGPGTRLTVT.

The rearrangement joins TRBV27 to TRBJ2-5; 10 bases fit TRBD1. The germline V gene encodes CDR1 MNHEY and CDR2 SMNVEV (reference sequence). This CDR3 is built from 12 residues. The V and J ends lost 4 bases and 7 bases, in that order; junction bases with no gene match: 0. In DNA form, the CDR3 reads TGTGCCAGCAGTTGGACAGGGGGGACCCAGTACTTC. Protein: CASSWTGGTQYF.

This clone appeared a single time. CDR3 coding DNA: TGTGCCAGCAGACTGCAGGGGTTAACTGAAGCTTTCTTT. This gives the protein CASRLQGLTEAFF. The chain employs TRBV28 and TRBJ1-1, with D perhaps matching TRBD1 (6 bases). The ends were cut back, 6 bases at V and 5 bases at J, with 13 bases in the middle. This CDR3 region has 13 residues. Germline loops: CDR1 MDHEN, CDR2 SYDVKM.

There are a few counts of this clone. V gene TRBV10-2 combines with J gene TRBJ2-2; no firm D call. The CDR3 is 13 residues long. V was cut by 3 bases and J by 3 bases, with 5 bases left in between. CDR1 WSHSY and CDR2 SAAADI come from the germline V gene. The CDR3 DNA is TGCGCCAGCAGTGATTCATACACCGGGGAGCTGTTTTTT. Translating gives CASSDSYTGELFF.

The J gene is TRBJ1-2, the V gene TRBV9; D is uncertain. The germline V gene encodes CDR1 SGDLS and CDR2 YYNGEE. Trimming shortened V by 4 bases and J by 4 bases, and 11 bases separated the two germline ends. There are 13 residues in the CDR3. The CDR3 DNA reads as TGTGCCAGCAGCCCCCAGGAGACCTATGGCTACACCTTC. It is translated as CASSPQETYGYTF.

The chain combines TRBV6-5 with TRBJ2-7, with TRBD1 matching over 12 bases. The CDR3 covers 14 residues. V shed 6 bases, J shed 7 bases, and the junction held 7 bases outside the gene matches. Germline lookup yields CDR1 MNHEY and CDR2 SVGAGI. The CDR3 loop is CASSTGTGGREQYF. CDR3 DNA: TGTGCCAGCAGCACCGGGACAGGGGGCAGGGAGCAGTACTTC.

The chain joins TRBV5-4 to TRBJ1-6; 8 nucleotides align to TRBD1. Germline V CDR1 and CDR2: SGHNT, YYREEE (reference sequence). Trimming cost V 4 bases and J 9 bases; bases outside gene matches: 9. There are 15 residues in the CDR3. CDR3 sequence reads: CASSTDRAAGSPLHF. CDR3 bases: TGTGCCAGCAGCACGGACAGGGCCGCTGGTTCACCCCTCCACTTT.

The chain has TRBV5-8 and TRBJ2-1; TRBD2 aligns across 11 bases. The CDR3 consists of 17 residues. Trimming at V came to 0 bases and at J to 5 bases, leaving 7 bases not matched to a gene. The germline V gene has CDR1 SGHTS and CDR2 YDEGEE. CDR3 sequence: CASSLALLAGGHNEQFF. In DNA, the CDR3 is TGTGCCAGCAGCTTGGCCTTGCTAGCGGGAGGACACAATGAGCAGTTCTTC.